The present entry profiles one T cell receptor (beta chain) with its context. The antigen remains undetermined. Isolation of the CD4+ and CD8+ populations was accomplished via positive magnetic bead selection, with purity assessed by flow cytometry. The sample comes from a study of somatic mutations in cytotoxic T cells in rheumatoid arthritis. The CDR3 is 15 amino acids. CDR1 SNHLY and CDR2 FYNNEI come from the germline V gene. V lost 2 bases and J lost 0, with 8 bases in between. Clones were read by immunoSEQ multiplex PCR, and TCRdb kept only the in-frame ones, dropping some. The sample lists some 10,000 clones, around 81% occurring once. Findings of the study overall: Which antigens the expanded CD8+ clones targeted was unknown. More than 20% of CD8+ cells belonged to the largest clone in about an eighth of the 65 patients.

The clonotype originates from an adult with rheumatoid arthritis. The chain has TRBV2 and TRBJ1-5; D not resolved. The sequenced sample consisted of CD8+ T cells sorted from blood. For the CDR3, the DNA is TGTGCCAGCAGTGAATCGGGATATAGCAATCAGCCCCAGCATTTT. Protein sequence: CASSESGYSNQPQHF.